Each of the 8 T cell receptor beta chains below was sequenced from the same sample in a study of T cell repertoires in cytomegalovirus infection. No antigen has been assigned to these receptors. Via MiXCR, TCRdb re-called the reads, giving one row per CDR3 protein. The sample consists of roughly 280,000 distinct CDR3 sequences, about 20% of them appearing once. The sample was cultured PBMCs, taken from culture after CMV antigen stimulation. Receptors originate from a human donor in good health (CMV status not recorded). Some clones in this sample may be carry-over from other donors' samples.

This clonotype was detected only a few times. The V call is TRBV6-6, the J call TRBJ2-1; weak D call: TRBD1 (6 bases). V was pared by 5 bases and J by 3 bases, with 11 bases between. This CDR3 region has 14 residues. CDR1 MNHNY and CDR2 SVGAGI come from the germline V gene (reference sequence). CDR3: CASSGSGVYNEQFF. CDR3 in DNA: TGTGCCAGCAGTGGATCAGGGGTCTACAATGAGCAGTTCTTC.

The genes are TRBV7-6 and TRBJ1-2; D not certain. V lost 2 bases and J lost 8, with 15 bases in between. Germline CDR1 reads SGHVS; CDR2 reads FNYEAQ. This CDR3 contains 14 residues. The CDR3 nucleotides read TGTGCCAGCAGCTTAATGTCTTCCCAGGAGGGCTACACCTTC. It encodes CASSLMSSQEGYTF.

The sample holds a few counts of this clonotype. The chain is built from TRBV28 and TRBJ2-7; D not certain. CDR1 and CDR2 (germline): MDHEN, SYDVKM. Trimming pared 1 base from V and 6 bases from J, leaving 10 bases between. The CDR3 is made up of 13 amino acids. The CDR3 DNA reads TGTGCCAGCAGTTTATCCGAAGGTCGCGAGCAGTACTTC. Its protein is CASSLSEGREQYF.

This rearrangement joins TRBV7-6 to TRBJ2-2, with TRBD2 identical over 9 bases. J was trimmed by 4 bases and V by 1 base; bases with no gene match: 4. The CDR3 loop spans 16 amino acids. Germline V CDR1 and CDR2: SGHVS, FNYEAQ. CDR3 residues: CASSLVAGDGTGELFF. CDR3 DNA: TGTGCCAGCAGCTTAGTAGCGGGGGATGGCACCGGGGAGCTGTTTTTT.

This clonotype was seen more than once but under ten times. The chain carries TRBV30 and TRBJ1-4; tentatively, D is TRBD1 (6 bases). This CDR3 is built from 14 residues. Between the trimmed V and J ends, which lost 0 bases and 4 bases, there was a span of 9 bases. Germline values: CDR1 GTSNPN, CDR2 SVGIG (reference sequence). CDR3: CAWSVGAFNEKLFF. The CDR3 bases are TGTGCCTGGAGTGTGGGGGCGTTTAATGAAAAACTGTTTTTT.

This chain joins TRBV2 and TRBJ2-1, with D tentatively TRBD1 or TRBD2 (5 bases each). The V end was cut by 5 bases, the J end by 0 bases, with 17 bases between. The CDR3 sequence is 17 residues long. The germline gives CDR1 SNHLY, CDR2 FYNNEI. The CDR3 DNA reads as TGTGCCAGCAGTTCCCTTGGCGGAGGACACTCCTACAATGAGCAGTTCTTC. It encodes CASSSLGGGHSYNEQFF. The variable domain in full, with the rest retrieved from reference TRBV2 and TRBJ2-1, is EPEVTQTPSHQVTQMGQEVILRCVPISNHLYFYWYRQILGQKVEFLVSFYNNEISEKSEIFDDQFSVERPDGSNFTLKIRSTKLEDSAMYFCASSSLGGGHSYNEQFFGPGTRLTVL.

The V gene is TRBV15, the J gene TRBJ1-2; TRBD1 is a possible D gene (5 bases). This CDR3 has 15 amino acids. Trimming removed 0 bases from V and 4 bases from J, with 12 bases in between. Germline loops: CDR1 LNHNV, CDR2 YYDKDF (reference sequence). CDR3 amino acids: CATSRDGGSGYGYTF. CDR3 DNA: TGTGCCACCAGCAGAGATGGGGGTTCTGGCTATGGCTACACCTTC.

This clonotype came up a few times. This sequence joins TRBV15 and TRBJ2-5; tentatively, D is TRBD1 or TRBD2 (5 bases each). The CDR3 contains 16 residues. Germline values: CDR1 LNHNV, CDR2 YYDKDF (reference sequence). V lost 0 bases and J lost 1, with 12 bases in between. The CDR3 is CATSRDEGFFQETQYF. CDR3 nucleotide sequence: TGTGCCACCAGCAGAGATGAGGGGTTCTTCCAAGAGACCCAGTACTTC.